These T cell receptor beta chains were read from a single sample in a study of early T cells in non-severe SARS-CoV-2 infection. TCRdb re-called the 5' RACE reads through MiXCR, storing one row per CDR3 protein. The sample shows about 83,000 distinct CDR3 sequences, around 9.3% of them seen only once. Sequenced material: whole blood, taken at baseline. The receptor set was obtained from an adult who was a healthcare worker with PCR-confirmed SARS-CoV-2 infection or an uninfected control (not recorded which). CDR3s include the opening cysteine and the closing phenylalanine or tryptophan. Fields, in order: clone size, D gene, V gene, J gene, CDR3 protein, CDR3 DNA. A D gene is named only where the DNA matches it firmly. Clone size is given for some rows only: seen once, a few or many times, or a class if the clone is expanded.

>-|-|TRBV20-1|TRBJ2-7
CSAPAVGDEQYF
TGCAGTGCCCCCGCGGTGGGGGACGAGCAGTACTTC
>few|-|TRBV5-5|TRBJ2-7
CASSFEGLTYEQYF
TGTGCCAGCAGCTTCGAGGGACTCACCTACGAGCAGTACTTC
>-|TRBD2|TRBV7-8|TRBJ2-7
CASSLLAEATAYEQYF
TGTGCCAGCAGCTTACTAGCGGAGGCAACGGCCTACGAGCAGTACTTC
>few|-|TRBV2|TRBJ2-1
CASSEGGRGKTYNEQFF
TGTGCCAGCAGTGAAGGGGGACGCGGGAAGACCTACAATGAGCAGTTCTTC
>few|-|TRBV3-1|TRBJ2-7
CASSQGGTSTTGREQYF
TGTGCCAGCAGCCAAGGGGGAACTAGCACAACGGGGCGCGAGCAGTACTTC
>-|TRBD1|TRBV27|TRBJ1-6
CASSIDRGYNSPLHF
TGTGCCAGCAGTATCGACAGGGGATATAATTCACCCCTCCACTTT
>many|-|TRBV7-6|TRBJ2-7
CASSSANRGGSYEQYF
TGTGCCAGCAGCTCAGCTAATCGTGGAGGCTCCTACGAGCAGTACTTC
>-|-|TRBV7-8|TRBJ2-1
CASSLKIEELINEQFF
TGTGCCAGCAGCTTAAAGATCGAGGAGTTAATCAATGAGCAGTTCTTC
>few|-|TRBV5-4|TRBJ2-2
CASSPGTPGELFF
TGTGCCAGCAGCCCGGGAACTCCCGGGGAGCTGTTTTTT
>-|TRBD1|TRBV4-1|TRBJ1-1
CASSQPRTGGDTEAFF
TGCGCCAGCAGCCAGCCCCGGACAGGGGGGGATACTGAAGCTTTCTTT
>many|TRBD1|TRBV7-2|TRBJ1-5
CASSPHRGTQPQHF
TGTGCCAGCAGCCCCCACAGGGGGACTCAGCCCCAGCATTTT
>many|-|TRBV5-1|TRBJ2-7
CASSLNYPFRYEQYF
TGCGCCAGCAGCCTTAACTACCCGTTTCGCTACGAGCAGTACTTC
>many|-|TRBV20-1|TRBJ1-1
CSASTGLDMNTEAFF
TGCAGTGCTAGCACAGGGCTAGACATGAACACTGAAGCTTTCTTT
>many|TRBD2|TRBV5-4|TRBJ2-1
CASSSGLGGGHEQFF
TGTGCCAGCAGCTCCGGACTAGGAGGAGGGCATGAGCAGTTCTTC
>-|TRBD2|TRBV2|TRBJ2-3
CASKGTSVEDTQYF
TGTGCCAGCAAGGGGACTAGCGTTGAAGATACGCAGTATTTT
>many|-|TRBV10-2|TRBJ2-3
CASSETSSDTQYF
TGCGCCAGCAGTGAGACTAGCTCAGATACGCAGTATTTT
>few|-|TRBV5-6|TRBJ2-2
CASSLPTDRYTGELFF
TGTGCCAGCAGCTTGCCCACAGACCGATACACCGGGGAGCTGTTTTTT
>many|-|TRBV4-2|TRBJ2-5
CASSQDVQGIFETQYF
TGTGCCAGCAGCCAAGATGTGCAGGGGATCTTCGAGACCCAGTACTTC
>many|TRBD2|TRBV20-1|TRBJ2-3
CSARAGLAGPSTDTQYF
TGCAGTGCTAGAGCGGGACTAGCGGGACCTAGCACAGATACGCAGTATTTT
>-|TRBD2|TRBV20-1|TRBJ2-1
CSLRIAGGFSNEQFF
TGCAGTCTTAGAATAGCGGGAGGTTTTAGCAATGAGCAGTTCTTC
>-|-|TRBV30|TRBJ1-5
CAWSVRSGQPQHF
TGTGCCTGGAGTGTACGAAGTGGGCAACCCCAGCATTTT
>-|TRBD1|TRBV5-1|TRBJ1-1
CASKRTGGSLNTEAFF
TGCGCCAGCAAGAGGACAGGGGGCAGTCTGAACACTGAAGCTTTCTTT
>many|-|TRBV10-1|TRBJ2-7
CASSEQPGPYEQYF
TGCGCCAGCAGTGAGCAGCCGGGCCCCTACGAGCAGTACTTC
>many|-|TRBV20-1|TRBJ2-5
CSAKGDRPAQYF
TGCAGTGCCAAGGGTGACAGGCCGGCCCAGTACTTC
>few|TRBD2|TRBV12-3/TRBV12-4|TRBJ2-1
CASLSGRAFNEQFF
TGTGCCAGCCTTAGCGGGAGGGCCTTCAATGAGCAGTTCTTC
>many|TRBD2|TRBV6-2/TRBV6-3|TRBJ2-7
CASSYGVAGAYEQYF
TGTGCCAGCAGTTACGGGGTAGCGGGAGCCTACGAGCAGTACTTC
>-|-|TRBV2|TRBJ2-1
CASTPDLEGPNEQFF
TGTGCCAGCACCCCTGACTTAGAGGGTCCCAATGAGCAGTTCTTC